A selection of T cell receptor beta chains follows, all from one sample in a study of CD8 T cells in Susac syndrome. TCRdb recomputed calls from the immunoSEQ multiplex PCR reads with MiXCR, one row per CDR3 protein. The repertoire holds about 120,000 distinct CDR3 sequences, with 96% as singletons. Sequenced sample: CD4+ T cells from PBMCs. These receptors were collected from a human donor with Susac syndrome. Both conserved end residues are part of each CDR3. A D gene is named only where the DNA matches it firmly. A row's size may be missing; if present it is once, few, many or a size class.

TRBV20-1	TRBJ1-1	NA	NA	CSASRGLEAFF	TGCAGTGCTAGCCGGGGGCTTGAAGCTTTCTTT
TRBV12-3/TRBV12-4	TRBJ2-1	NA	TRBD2	CASSPPRGGRASSTYNEQFF	TGTGCCAGCAGCCCGCCACGGGGCGGGAGGGCCTCATCGACCTACAATGAGCAGTTCTTC
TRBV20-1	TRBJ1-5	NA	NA	CSAREGGKPQHF	TGCAGTGCTAGAGAAGGGGGGAAGCCCCAGCATTTT
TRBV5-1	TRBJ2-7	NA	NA	CASGHSSVDEQYF	TGCGCCAGCGGACACTCTTCTGTCGACGAGCAGTACTTC
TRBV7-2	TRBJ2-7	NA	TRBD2	CASSPRGASGSLYEQYF	TGTGCCAGCAGTCCGAGGGGGGCTAGCGGGAGCCTATACGAGCAGTACTTC
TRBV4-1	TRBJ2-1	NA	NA	CASSQENRGTDGNEQFF	TGCGCCAGCAGCCAAGAGAACCGGGGGACAGACGGTAATGAGCAGTTCTTC
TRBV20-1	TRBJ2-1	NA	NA	CSARIASYNEQFF	TGCAGTGCTAGAATAGCGAGTTACAATGAGCAGTTCTTC
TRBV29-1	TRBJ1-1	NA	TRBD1	CSGQGPNTEAFF	TGCAGCGGACAGGGCCCGAACACTGAAGCTTTCTTT
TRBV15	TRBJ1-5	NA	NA	CATSSGVRQPQHF	TGTGCCACCAGCTCGGGGGTGCGTCAGCCCCAGCATTTT
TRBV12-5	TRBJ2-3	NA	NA	CASGLFSGVTDTQYF	TGTGCTAGTGGTTTGTTTTCGGGAGTCACAGATACGCAGTATTTT
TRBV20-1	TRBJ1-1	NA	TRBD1	CSPRQGESSEAFF	TGCAGTCCAAGACAGGGGGAGAGTTCTGAAGCTTTCTTT
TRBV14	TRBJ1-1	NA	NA	CASSQIGVYTEAFF	TGTGCCAGCAGCCAAATTGGGGTTTACACTGAAGCTTTCTTT
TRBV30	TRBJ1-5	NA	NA	CAWSGGGDNQPQHF	TGTGCCTGGAGTGGTGGAGGGGACAATCAGCCCCAGCATTTT
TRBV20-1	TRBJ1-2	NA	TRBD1	CSASYPGGVYGYTF	TGCAGTGCTAGTTATCCAGGGGGCGTCTATGGCTACACCTTC
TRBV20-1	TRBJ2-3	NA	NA	CSASALSGTDTQYF	TGCAGTGCTAGCGCATTAAGCGGCACAGATACGCAGTATTTT
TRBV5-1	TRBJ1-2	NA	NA	CASSPGGGASGYTF	TGCGCCAGCAGCCCCGGGGGGGGCGCTTCTGGCTACACCTTC
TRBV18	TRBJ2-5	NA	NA	CASSLYLQETQYF	TGTGCCAGCTCACTGTACTTACAAGAGACCCAGTACTTC
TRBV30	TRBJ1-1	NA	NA	CAWKGPSTEAFF	TGTGCCTGGAAAGGACCCAGCACTGAAGCTTTCTTT
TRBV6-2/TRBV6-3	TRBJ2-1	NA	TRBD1	CASSRGQAIGDEQFF	TGTGCCAGCAGTAGAGGACAGGCGATCGGCGATGAGCAGTTCTTC
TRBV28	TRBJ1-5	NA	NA	CASSLLRQPQHF	TGTGCCAGCAGTTTATTGCGTCAGCCCCAGCATTTT
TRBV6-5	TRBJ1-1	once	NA	CASSYSAWRAGAEAFF	TGTGCCAGCAGTTACTCGGCGTGGAGAGCAGGCGCTGAAGCTTTCTTT
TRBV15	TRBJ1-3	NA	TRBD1	CATSRAGQGRNTIYF	TGTGCCACCAGCAGAGCGGGACAGGGGAGAAACACCATATATTTT
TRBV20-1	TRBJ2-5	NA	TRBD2	CSAPIPGGETQYF	TGCAGTGCTCCTATCCCGGGAGGGGAGACCCAGTACTTC
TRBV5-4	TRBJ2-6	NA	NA	CASSPGQGKPSGANVLTF	TGTGCCAGCAGCCCAGGGCAGGGGAAGCCCTCTGGGGCCAACGTCCTGACTTTC
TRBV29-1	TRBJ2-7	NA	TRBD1	CSAGQGFYEQYF	TGCAGCGCCGGACAGGGTTTCTACGAGCAGTACTTC
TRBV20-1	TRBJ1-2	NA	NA	CSATGSPETGTYGYTF	TGCAGTGCTACAGGGAGTCCCGAAACCGGGACTTACGGCTACACCTTC